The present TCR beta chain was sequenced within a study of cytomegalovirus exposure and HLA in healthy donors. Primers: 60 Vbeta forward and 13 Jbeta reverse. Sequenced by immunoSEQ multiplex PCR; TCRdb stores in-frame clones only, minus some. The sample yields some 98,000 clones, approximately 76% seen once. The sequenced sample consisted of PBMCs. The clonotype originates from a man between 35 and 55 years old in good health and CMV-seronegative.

This chain's CDR3 is CASPPLSTNSYEQYF. CDR3 sequence (DNA): TGTGCCAGCCCCCCCCTTAGCACAAACTCCTACGAGCAGTACTTC. J is TRBJ2-7 and V is TRBV28; D gene ambiguous. The CDR3 sequence is 15 residues long. V dropped 8 bases and J dropped 0 bases, with 17 bases sitting between them. The germline V gene has CDR1 MDHEN and CDR2 SYDVKM.